This passage covers 19 T cell receptor beta chains from one sample sequenced in a study of blood T cells in healthy people across ages (dated by TCRdb to about 2015). The method behind the library was 5' RACE. Sequencing was carried out with an Illumina HiSeq 2500. A second roughly 7 to 11 cycle PCR used a sample-barcoded 5' primer and a J-beta primer mix. The public reads were reprocessed in TCRdb via fastp at Q25 and MiXCR, keeping in-frame beta chains. For every CDR3 protein sequence, its rows merge into one entry that carries the most common genes and DNA. This sample has about 680,000 distinct CDR3 sequences in its table, and around 45% of those were observed once. Jointly, the top ten make up roughly 31% of the sample. The sequencing sample was made of blood. Receptor source: a woman in her sixties or seventies in good health.

Points on this clonotype: Since a much larger clone is just one base distant, this may be a read error. J is TRBJ2-1 and V is TRBV24-1; 9 nucleotides agree with TRBD1. The CDR3 is 15 amino acids. From germline, CDR1 is KGHDR and CDR2 SFDVKD. After removal of 5 bases from V and 6 bases from J, the junction contained 7 bases not matched to a gene. CDR3 sequence reads: CATSVGQGLCNEQFF. The CDR3, as DNA: TGTGCCACCAGTGTGGGACAGGGTCTTTGCAATGAGCAGTTCTTC.

The CDR3 protein is CASSLDSSASGANVLTF. The CDR3 nucleotides are TGTGCCAGCAGCTTAGACTCTAGCGCCTCTGGGGCCAACGTCCTGACTTTC. The rearrangement uses TRBV7-2 and TRBJ2-6, with D tentatively TRBD2 (6 bases). The CDR3 contains 17 residues. The germline gives CDR1 SGHTA, CDR2 FQGNSA. V was clipped by 1 base and J by 0 bases, with 10 bases between them.

The chain combines TRBV5-1 with TRBJ2-3; 12 positions match TRBD2. The germline gives CDR1 SGHRS, CDR2 YFSETQ. This CDR3 is built from 18 residues. V lost 1 base, J lost 0 bases, and 6 bases stayed unmatched. DNA of the CDR3: TGCGCCAGCAGCTTGCCGTATGGACTAGCGGGAAGCACAGATACGCAGTATTTT. This translates into CASSLPYGLAGSTDTQYF. Filled out from reference TRBV5-1 and TRBJ2-3, the complete variable domain reads KAGVTQTPRYLIKTRGQQVTLSCSPISGHRSVSWYQQTPGQGLQFLFEYFSETQRNKGNFPGRFSGRQFSNSRSEMNVSTLELGDSALYLCASSLPYGLAGSTDTQYFGPGTRLTVL.

This clonotype was recorded many times. The chain carries TRBV29-1 and TRBJ2-5; D not resolved. V was shortened by 3 bases and J by 7 bases, with 12 bases between the two germline ends. Germline CDR1 reads SQVTM; CDR2 reads ANQGSEA. CDR3 length: 12 residues. CDR3 protein: CSVDFRVGTQYF. As DNA, the CDR3 is TGCAGCGTTGATTTTAGGGTGGGGACCCAGTACTTC.

The genes are TRBV6-5 and TRBJ1-1; D is uncertain. CDR1 MNHEY and CDR2 SVGAGI come from the germline V gene. Trimming took 3 bases from V and 8 from J, leaving 13 bases between them. CDR3 length equals 13 residues. CDR3 in DNA: TGTGCCAGCAGTTATGGAAGACGGGCCGAAGCTTTCTTT. Protein product: CASSYGRRAEAFF.

In this sample, this clonotype turned up a few times. The rearrangement joins TRBV7-2 to TRBJ2-5, with D hard to call. This CDR3 contains 13 residues. Trimming cost V 5 bases and J 1 base, with 8 bases left between them. The germline CDR1 and CDR2 sequences are SGHTA and FQGNSA. For the CDR3, the DNA is TGTGCCAGCAGCCCCGTGACCCAAGAGACCCAGTACTTC. It is translated as CASSPVTQETQYF.

The rearrangement links TRBV6-5 to TRBJ2-2; no definite D call. The CDR3 runs 14 residues. Trimming took off 3 bases at V and 6 bases at J, with 11 bases between the two ends. The germline V gene encodes CDR1 MNHEY and CDR2 SVGAGI. CDR3 in amino acids: CASSYFDGSGELFF. In DNA form, the CDR3 reads TGTGCCAGCAGTTATTTCGATGGTTCCGGGGAGCTGTTTTTT.

There are a few counts of this clonotype. V usage is TRBV28 and J usage is TRBJ2-1; 10 bases line up with TRBD2. The V and J ends lost 7 bases and 2 bases, in that order; junction bases with no gene match: 5. This CDR3 contains 15 residues. Germline V gene data show CDR1 as MDHEN and CDR2 as SYDVKM. CDR3 in amino acids: CASTLAGGTYNEQFF. For the CDR3, the DNA is TGTGCCAGCACCTTAGCGGGAGGCACCTACAATGAGCAGTTCTTC.

The V and J genes are TRBV5-6 and TRBJ2-3; perhaps TRBD2 as D (6 bases). This CDR3 region has 14 residues. Trimming removed 1 base at V and 4 bases at J, with 10 bases between. Per germline, CDR1 SGHDT and CDR2 YYEEEE. CDR3 residues: CASSLLEGADTQYF. In DNA form, the CDR3 reads TGTGCCAGCAGCTTGCTGGAGGGAGCAGATACGCAGTATTTT.

The chain joins TRBV12-3 or TRBV12-4 to TRBJ2-1; 9 nucleotides match TRBD2. This CDR3 has 15 residues. The V gene end was trimmed by 6 bases and the J gene end by 3 bases; junction bases not matched to a gene: 6. The CDR3 coding sequence is TGTGCCAGCAGAATCGGGACTAGCAGCTACAATGAGCAGTTCTTC. It yields the protein CASRIGTSSYNEQFF.

This chain joins TRBV3-1 and TRBJ2-7; D possibly matches TRBD1 or TRBD2 (5 bases each). The CDR3 sequence is 14 residues long. Germline V CDR1 and CDR2: LGHDT, YNNKEL (reference sequence). With 3 bases removed from V and 0 bases from J, the gap between germline ends came to 9 bases. CDR3 amino acids: CASSHRDLSYEQYF. As DNA, the CDR3 is TGTGCCAGCAGCCACCGGGACCTCTCCTACGAGCAGTACTTC.

This rearrangement joins TRBV7-3 to TRBJ2-3; 7 nucleotides line up with TRBD1. This CDR3 has 13 residues. Germline trimming cut 2 bases from V and 5 bases from J; bases unmatched to any gene: 1. Germline V gives CDR1 SGHTA, CDR2 FQGTGA. DNA for the CDR3: TGTGCCAGCAGCTTACGGGACAGAGATACGCAGTATTTT. Translated: CASSLRDRDTQYF.

J is TRBJ2-5 and V is TRBV5-1, with D maybe TRBD2 (5 bases). CDR3 length equals 13 residues. CDR1 and CDR2 from the germline V gene are SGHRS and YFSETQ. Trimming pared 7 bases from V and 5 bases from J, leaving 15 bases between. CDR3 sequence (DNA): TGCGCCAGCTGCCTCACTCCGGGGGAGACCCAGTACTTC. Translating gives CASCLTPGETQYF.

The V call is TRBV20-1, the J call TRBJ1-2; tentatively, D is TRBD1 (5 bases). V gave up 6 bases and J gave up 3 bases, with 17 bases separating them. Germline lookup yields CDR1 DFQATT and CDR2 SNEGSKA (reference sequence). The CDR3 has 14 amino acids. The CDR3 is CSASTVEYHYGYTF. Written as DNA, the CDR3 is TGCAGTGCCTCGACAGTCGAATATCACTATGGCTACACCTTC.

The V and J genes are TRBV12-3 or TRBV12-4 and TRBJ2-2, with D hard to call. The germline V and J ends were trimmed by 3 bases and 3 bases, with 5 bases remaining between them. The CDR3 totals 13 residues. The chain's CDR3 is CASSFRHTGELFF. CDR3 in DNA: TGTGCCAGCAGTTTCCGCCACACCGGGGAGCTGTTTTTT.

V gene TRBV4-3 combines with J gene TRBJ2-1; 10 bases map to TRBD2. Germline V gene sequence: CDR1 LGHNA, CDR2 YSLEER. V gave up 0 bases and J gave up 6 bases; unmatched junction bases: 8. This CDR3 is built from 17 residues. CDR3 bases: TGCGCCAGCAGCCAAGAACTAGCGGGAAGCGAAATCAATGAGCAGTTCTTC. This sequence encodes CASSQELAGSEINEQFF.

J is TRBJ1-1 and V is TRBV7-6; maybe TRBD1 (6 bases). Germline loops: CDR1 SGHVS, CDR2 FNYEAQ. CDR3 length: 14 amino acids. Trimming left V 6 bases short and J 4 bases short, with 15 bases between. The CDR3 DNA reads as TGTGCCAGCAGTAGTTCTTTAGGGGGCACTGAAGCTTTCTTT. Translation gives CASSSSLGGTEAFF.

This clonotype was recorded at least ten times. Written as DNA, the CDR3 is TGCGCCAGCAGCTTGGACAGTCAAAATTCACCCCTCCACTTT. Translation gives CASSLDSQNSPLHF. The J gene is TRBJ1-6, the V gene TRBV5-1; D uncertain. V dropped 0 bases and J dropped 7 bases, with 8 bases sitting between them. In germline, CDR1 is SGHRS, CDR2 YFSETQ. The CDR3 covers 14 residues.

This clonotype is a singleton in its sample. The chain joins TRBV28 to TRBJ1-1; D remains unclear. Germline loops: CDR1 MDHEN, CDR2 SYDVKM. The CDR3 loop spans 17 amino acids. V was cut by 1 base and J by 2 bases, with 17 bases left in between. The CDR3, as DNA: TGTGCCAGCAGTTTATTATCCGTAGGGATGCCAAACACTGAAGCTTTCTTT. This sequence encodes CASSLLSVGMPNTEAFF.